The 10 T cell receptor beta chains given below trace back to one sample, sequenced in a study of blood T cell repertoires in COVID-19 (dated by TCRdb to 2020 to 2021). The library was built by means of the immunoSEQ multiplex PCR assay. Not all clones reach the TCRdb copy of this immuneACCESS table, which keeps in-frame sequences only. Checked studies attribute under half of the gap to unresolved V genes and leave the rest unexplained. The sample table contains roughly 80,000 clones; only one count was recorded for roughly 80% of them. In total, the top ten clones hold over 15% of the sample. Material: peripheral blood. The receptors stem from a woman aged 60 to 75 with acute or convalescent COVID-19.

This chain links TRBV18 with TRBJ1-1; the match to TRBD1 covers 7 bases. The CDR3 sequence is 15 residues long. V lost 4 bases, J lost 4 bases, and 9 bases stayed unmatched. The germline gives CDR1 KGHSH, CDR2 LQKENI. The CDR3 is CASSRLQGRATEAFF. CDR3 coding DNA: TGTGCCAGCTCACGTCTACAGGGGCGCGCCACTGAAGCTTTCTTT.

This clone occurred a few times. V is TRBV6-2 or TRBV6-3 and J is TRBJ2-7, with D tentatively TRBD1 (5 bases). The CDR3 spans 11 residues. V was cut by 5 bases and J by 5 bases, with 7 bases left in between. Per the germline V gene, CDR1 is MNHEY and CDR2 is SVGEGT. In DNA form, the CDR3 reads TGTGCCAGCAGTACAGGCCACGAGCAGTACGTC. Its protein product is CASSTGHEQYV.

The CDR3 DNA follows: TGCAGTGCTAGTCCCAGGTGGACTGAAGCTTTCTTT. Translating it yields CSASPRWTEAFF. The rearrangement links TRBV20-1 to TRBJ1-1; D not resolved. CDR3 length: 12 residues. Looked up from germline, CDR1 is DFQATT and CDR2 is SNEGSKA (reference sequence). V shed 3 bases and J shed 5 bases, with 10 bases lying between them.

This sequence joins TRBV6-6 and TRBJ1-5; 8 bases fit TRBD1. Germline V gives CDR1 MNHNY, CDR2 SVGAGI (reference sequence). V shed 0 bases and J 5 bases; nucleotides not matched to a gene: 3. The CDR3 has 15 residues. The CDR3 coding sequence is TGTGCCAGCAGTTACTCCGGACAGGGCGATCAGCCCCAGCATTTT. This sequence encodes CASSYSGQGDQPQHF.

The rearrangement uses TRBV18 and TRBJ1-1; a possible D gene is TRBD1 (6 bases). CDR3 length: 14 residues. V lost 1 base and J lost 5, with 11 bases in between. From germline, CDR1 is KGHSH and CDR2 LQKENI. The CDR3 bases are TGTGCCAGCTCACCACGTACAGGGAGAACTGAAGCTTTCTTT. It encodes CASSPRTGRTEAFF.

J is TRBJ1-2 and V is TRBV19; TRBD1 matches at 8 bases. Germline CDR1 LNHDA, CDR2 SQIVND (reference sequence). J lost 5 bases, V lost 5 bases, and 1 base had no gene match. The CDR3 is made up of 12 amino acids. The CDR3 spells CASSGQGYGYTF. The CDR3 region has the DNA TGTGCCAGTAGTGGACAGGGTTATGGCTACACCTTC.

V and J are TRBV5-1 and TRBJ1-1; 9 bases are shared with TRBD1. The CDR3 runs to 14 residues. Germline V gene lookup returns CDR1 SGHRS and CDR2 YFSETQ. Unmatched junction bases numbered 1, after V lost 3 bases and J lost 1 base. CDR3 coding DNA: TGCGCCAGCAGCTGGGGACAGGGGAACACTGAAGCTTTCTTT. Encoded protein: CASSWGQGNTEAFF.

CDR3 nucleotides: TGTGCCAGCAGAGGGGGGGAGCTCAATGAGCAGTTCTTC. It encodes CASRGGELNEQFF. The J gene is TRBJ2-1, the V gene TRBV6-5; a weak D match, TRBD2 (7 bases). Germline V gene lookup returns CDR1 MNHEY and CDR2 SVGAGI. V lost 6 bases to trimming and J lost 6 bases, with 12 bases between them. This CDR3 region has 13 residues.

This chain uses TRBV19 with TRBJ1-3, with 7 bases identical to TRBD1. V lost 3 bases, J lost 0 bases, and 11 bases stayed unmatched. CDR3 size: 18 residues. Germline V gene lookup returns CDR1 LNHDA and CDR2 SQIVND (reference sequence). The CDR3 nucleotides read TGTGCCAGTAGTATCCCCCAGGGGGACTTTCTCTCTGGAAACACCATATATTTT. It is translated as CASSIPQGDFLSGNTIYF.

This clone was seen a handful of times. The chain carries TRBV21-1 and TRBJ2-2; the table's D call, TRBD1, was not checked against the DNA. TRBV21-1 is a documented pseudogene. The CDR3 extends over 15 amino acids. CDR3 coding DNA: TGTGCCAGCAGCACGGACAGTCCTAACACCGGGGAGCTGTTTTTT. This encodes CASSTDSPNTGELFF.